Shown below are 30 T cell receptor beta chains from a single sample sequenced in a study of identical twins. TCRdb reanalysed the 5' RACE reads using MiXCR and keeps one entry per CDR3 protein. Of fewer than 350,000 distinct CDR3 sequences listed, 6.5% to 9.5% are singletons. The same sample was also used in a study of yellow fever vaccine responses in identical twins.

Material: memory (CD45RO+) T cells sorted from blood. These receptors originate from a woman aged 18-30 years in good health.

V usage is TRBV27 and J usage is TRBJ2-3; a possible D gene is TRBD1 (6 bases). This CDR3 has 16 amino acids. Per the germline V gene, CDR1 is MNHEY and CDR2 is SMNVEV (reference sequence). Trimming left V 6 bases short and J 0 bases short, with 16 bases between. CDR3 bases: TGTGCCAGCAGACCCAGGGCTACAGGGAGCACAGATACGCAGTATTTT. As protein: CASRPRATGSTDTQYF.

This clonotype was counted a few times. The gene calls are TRBV24-1 and TRBJ2-1, with 7 bases that match TRBD2. The trim removed 3 bases at V and 7 bases at J, leaving 11 bases unmatched. Germline lookup yields CDR1 KGHDR and CDR2 SFDVKD. The CDR3 has 16 amino acids. CDR3 nucleotide sequence: TGTGCCACCAGTGATCGGGACTACCCGGGGTTGAATGAGCAGTTCTTC. This encodes CATSDRDYPGLNEQFF.

This clonotype has a count of ten or more. The chain recombines TRBV5-1 with TRBJ2-3; D gene unclear. Germline V gene sequence: CDR1 SGHRS, CDR2 YFSETQ. V lost 0 bases, J lost 2 bases, and 10 bases lay in between. The CDR3 totals 15 residues. CDR3 in amino acids: CASSLGFAVTDTQYF. DNA for the CDR3: TGCGCCAGCAGCTTGGGGTTCGCGGTCACAGATACGCAGTATTTT.

This clonotype was picked up many times. The rearrangement joins TRBV5-1 to TRBJ1-1; 9 bases agree with TRBD1. Per germline, CDR1 SGHRS and CDR2 YFSETQ. Unmatched junction bases numbered 5, after V lost 4 bases and J lost 1 base. The CDR3 runs 15 residues. The CDR3 is CASSPPQGANTEAFF. CDR3 nucleotide sequence: TGCGCCAGCAGCCCCCCACAGGGGGCGAACACTGAAGCTTTCTTT.

Many counts were recorded for this clonotype. This chain links TRBV5-5 with TRBJ2-7; 10 bases are shared with TRBD2. The CDR3 spans 17 residues. CDR1 is SGHKS and CDR2 is YYEKEE in the germline V gene (reference sequence). Unmatched junction bases numbered 15, after V lost 2 bases and J lost 7 bases. The CDR3 DNA reads TGTGCCAGCAGCTTTGGGCCTACAGCGGGAGGGCCAGGGGAGCAGTACTTC. It yields the protein CASSFGPTAGGPGEQYF.

Regarding this clonotype: One junction end does not reproduce the germline sequence, and a read error may be involved. This chain uses TRBV5-4 with TRBJ2-1; TRBD2 aligns across 10 bases. In germline, CDR1 is SGHNT, CDR2 YYREEE (reference sequence). The CDR3 covers 16 residues. The DNA for the CDR3 is TGTGCCAGCAGCTCTTCTAGCGGGAGCTCCTACAATGACCAGTTCTTC. It translates to CASSSSSGSSYNDQFF. Supplemented by reference TRBV5-4 and TRBJ2-1, the full variable domain reads ETGVTQSPTHLIKTRGQQVTLRCSSQSGHNTVSWYQQALGQGPQFIFQYYREEENGRGNFPPRFSGLQFPNYSSELNVNALELDDSALYLCASSSSSGSSYNDQFFGPGTRLTVL.

J is TRBJ2-6 and V is TRBV27; 7 nucleotides align to TRBD1. The length of the CDR3 is 18 residues. V shed 5 bases, J shed 0 bases, and the junction held 10 bases outside the gene matches. Germline V gene lookup returns CDR1 MNHEY and CDR2 SMNVEV (reference sequence). CDR3 DNA: TGTGCCAGCAGTCTGACAGGGCGTCTTGTCTCTGGGGCCAACGTCCTGACTTTC. Translation: CASSLTGRLVSGANVLTF.

The chain recombines TRBV6-2 or TRBV6-3 with TRBJ2-1, with a possible D match to TRBD1 (6 bases). Germline CDR1 and CDR2: MNHEY and SVGEGT. The CDR3 contains 14 residues. V was pared by 2 bases and J by 4 bases, with 9 bases between. The CDR3 DNA sequence: TGTGCCAGCAGTTACGGGGGCCTGTACAATGAGCAGTTCTTC. Its protein product is CASSYGGLYNEQFF.

This clonotype showed up many times. This chain links TRBV29-1 with TRBJ2-3; the D gene is possibly TRBD2 (5 bases). The CDR3 covers 13 residues. CDR1 is SQVTM, CDR2 ANQGSEA, per germline. Trimming cost V 1 base and J 6 bases, with 11 bases left between them. The CDR3 DNA sequence: TGCAGCGTTGAAGTAAGCCAGCGGGATACGCAGTATTTT. Amino acid sequence: CSVEVSQRDTQYF.

This clonotype came up many times. This sequence joins TRBV7-9 and TRBJ2-1; TRBD1 might be the D (5 bases). Deletions cut 2 bases from V and 2 bases from J, with 10 bases between. There are 15 residues in the CDR3. Looked up from germline, CDR1 is SEHNR and CDR2 is FQNEAQ (reference sequence). The CDR3 DNA sequence: TGTGCCAGCAGCTTATCCGACAGTGCCTACAATGAGCAGTTCTTC. Translating gives CASSLSDSAYNEQFF.

This clonotype was seen a few times. The chain employs TRBV20-1 and TRBJ2-3, with TRBD2 identical over 7 bases. The CDR3 loop spans 14 amino acids. Germline-derived CDR1 and CDR2 are DFQATT and SNEGSKA (reference sequence). The ends lost 3 bases at V and 4 bases at J; junction bases unmatched: 7. CDR3 sequence (DNA): TGCAGTGCTAGGGGATGGCTAGCGGCAGATACGCAGTATTTT. This sequence encodes CSARGWLAADTQYF.

This clonotype was seen repeatedly, ten times or more. V is TRBV4-1 and J is TRBJ2-1, with 8 bases that match TRBD1. After removal of 4 bases from V and 2 bases from J, the junction contained 7 bases not matched to a gene. Germline-derived CDR1 and CDR2 are MGHRA and YSYEKL. The CDR3 runs 16 residues. The CDR3 nucleotides read TGCGCCAGCAGCCGAGGAGGACAGGGCGCCTACAATGAGCAGTTCTTC. It yields the protein CASSRGGQGAYNEQFF.

This clonotype has at least ten counts. The rearrangement joins TRBV25-1 to TRBJ2-7; D is unresolved. Germline CDR1 and CDR2: MGHDK and SYGVNS. V shed 3 bases and J shed 4 bases, with 4 bases lying between them. This CDR3 has 11 residues. CDR3 sequence: CASSDRYEQYF. The DNA for the CDR3 is TGTGCCAGCAGTGACCGTTACGAGCAGTACTTC.

V is TRBV7-6 and J is TRBJ2-1; D not resolved. The length of the CDR3 is 17 residues. Deletions cut 1 base from V and 1 base from J, with 14 bases between. Germline CDR1 reads SGHVS; CDR2 reads FNYEAQ. This CDR3 is CASSLGDWKGSYNEQFF. In nucleotides, the CDR3 is TGTGCCAGCAGCTTAGGCGACTGGAAAGGGTCCTACAATGAGCAGTTCTTC.

This clonotype was picked up many times. The chain joins TRBV14 to TRBJ2-4; 10 nucleotides align to TRBD1. V lost 4 bases and J lost 7; bases outside the gene matches: 4. This CDR3 has 14 residues. Germline V gene data show CDR1 as SGHDN and CDR2 as FVKESK. In DNA, the CDR3 is TGTGCCAGCAGCCCCTGGACAGGGGGGAACATTCAGTACTTC. This codes for CASSPWTGGNIQYF.

The sample holds many counts of this clonotype. The V and J genes are TRBV7-9 and TRBJ2-3; 12 nucleotides match TRBD2. Germline V gene sequence: CDR1 SEHNR, CDR2 FQNEAQ (reference sequence). This CDR3 contains 14 residues. The J segment lost 5 bases and the V segment lost 5 bases, leaving 2 bases of the junction unmatched. In nucleotides, the CDR3 is TGTGCCAGCAGCCCGGGACTAGCGGGAGATACGCAGTATTTT. It is translated as CASSPGLAGDTQYF. The whole variable domain, remainder taken from reference TRBV7-9 and TRBJ2-3, is DTGVSQNPRHKITKRGQNVTFRCDPISEHNRLYWYRQTLGQGPEFLTYFQNEAQLEKSRLLSDRFSAERPKGSFSTLEIQRTEQGDSAMYLCASSPGLAGDTQYFGPGTRLTVL.

The table lists this clonotype with many counts. The rearrangement links TRBV6-5 to TRBJ2-1; no clear D. The CDR3 is made up of 13 amino acids. Trimming took off 4 bases at V and 4 bases at J, with 8 bases between the two ends. Germline loops: CDR1 MNHEY, CDR2 SVGAGI. The CDR3 DNA reads as TGTGCCAGCAGTTCTTTTGGGTACAATGAGCAGTTCTTC. Amino acid sequence: CASSSFGYNEQFF.

This clonotype came up many times. The V call is TRBV13, the J call TRBJ2-7; TRBD1 is a possible D gene (5 bases). The ends were cut back, 5 bases at V and 4 bases at J, with 9 bases in the middle. The CDR3 totals 12 residues. Germline CDR1 PRHDT, CDR2 FYEKMQ (reference sequence). The CDR3, as DNA: TGTGCCAGCAGCCCAGACAGATACGAGCAGTACGTC. It encodes CASSPDRYEQYV.

This clonotype has a count of ten or more. This sequence joins TRBV12-3 or TRBV12-4 and TRBJ2-3; 7 bases map to TRBD1. The CDR3 extends over 15 amino acids. V was clipped by 7 bases and J by 1 base; unmatched bases: 8. CDR3 sequence (DNA): TGTGCCAGCACCCCTGGGGACAGAGGCACAGATACGCAGTATTTT. Its translation is CASTPGDRGTDTQYF.

This clonotype was counted ten times or more. The chain is built from TRBV28 and TRBJ2-5; D possibly matches TRBD1 or TRBD2 (6 bases each). V lost 1 base and J 5 bases, leaving 14 bases between the germline ends. This CDR3 contains 15 residues. Germline V CDR1 and CDR2: MDHEN, SYDVKM. CDR3 DNA sequence: TGTGCCAGCAGTTTATTAGGGGGGCGTTTGGAGACCCAGTACTTC. Translating gives CASSLLGGRLETQYF.

This clonotype has a count of ten or more. The J gene is TRBJ1-1, the V gene TRBV29-1; no clear D gene. Germline CDR1 is SQVTM and CDR2 is ANQGSEA. The V and J ends lost 4 bases and 2 bases respectively, with 11 bases between them. The CDR3 is 13 residues long. In DNA, the CDR3 is TGCAGCGTTGTTAGTGATTCTAACACTGAAGCTTTCTTT. Residues: CSVVSDSNTEAFF.

V is TRBV5-1 and J is TRBJ2-5, with TRBD2 as a possible D gene (6 bases). The CDR3 loop spans 14 amino acids. Germline CDR1 is SGHRS and CDR2 is YFSETQ. Deletions cut 6 bases from V and 2 bases from J, with 14 bases between. CDR3 protein: CASMRQGLQETQYF. CDR3 coding DNA: TGCGCCAGCATGCGGCAGGGACTGCAAGAGACCCAGTACTTC.

Ten or more counts support this clonotype. V and J are TRBV28 and TRBJ2-2; D is unclear. This CDR3 comprises 13 residues. V gave up 6 bases and J gave up 1 base, with 6 bases separating them. CDR1 and CDR2 (germline): MDHEN, SYDVKM. CDR3 DNA sequence: TGTGCCAGCAGAAGACAGAACACCGGGGAGCTGTTTTTT. Encoded protein: CASRRQNTGELFF.

This clonotype was observed many times. The rearrangement joins TRBV2 to TRBJ1-3; D not resolved. Trimming took 3 bases from V and 0 from J, leaving 6 bases between them. The CDR3 is 14 amino acids. Germline V gives CDR1 SNHLY, CDR2 FYNNEI. The CDR3 sequence is CASSDPSSGNTIYF. The CDR3 region has the DNA TGTGCCAGCAGTGACCCGAGCTCTGGAAACACCATATATTTT.

The rearrangement uses TRBV12-3 or TRBV12-4 and TRBJ1-1; no firm D call. The CDR3 is made up of 14 amino acids. Trimming took 7 bases from V and 1 from J, leaving 13 bases between them. CDR3 nucleotides: TGTGCCAGCACCCCCGGGTTGGCGAACACTGAAGCTTTCTTT. Protein: CASTPGLANTEAFF.

The rearrangement joins TRBV28 to TRBJ2-5; perhaps TRBD2 as D (6 bases). Trimming shortened V by 3 bases and J by 5 bases, and 10 bases separated the two germline ends. CDR1 and CDR2 from the germline V gene are MDHEN and SYDVKM. CDR3 length: 13 residues. The CDR3 bases are TGTGCCAGCAGTTTTGGCGGGGTGGAGACCCAGTACTTC. This sequence encodes CASSFGGVETQYF.

The rearrangement joins TRBV5-1 to TRBJ2-1; no clear D gene. CDR1 and CDR2 (germline): SGHRS, YFSETQ. V was cut by 0 bases and J by 6 bases, with 13 bases left in between. This CDR3 spans 15 amino acids. The CDR3 sequence is CASSLGVEPVNEQFF. The CDR3 DNA sequence: TGCGCCAGCAGCTTGGGGGTCGAGCCCGTCAATGAGCAGTTCTTC.

The rearrangement uses TRBV20-1 and TRBJ2-2; D perhaps matches TRBD2 (7 bases). CDR3 length: 15 amino acids. Trimming removed 1 base at V and 8 bases at J, with 17 bases between. Per germline, CDR1 DFQATT and CDR2 SNEGSKA (reference sequence). The CDR3, as DNA: TGCAGTGCTAGAGCCTTACGGGGGGCCGAGGGGGAGCTGTTTTTT. This encodes CSARALRGAEGELFF.

The chain has TRBV11-2 and TRBJ2-3, with D perhaps being TRBD1 or TRBD2 (6 bases each). V shed 0 bases and J shed 6 bases, with 10 bases lying between them. The CDR3 sequence is 14 residues long. Germline V gene sequence: CDR1 SGHAT, CDR2 FQNNGV. CDR3 protein: CASSLDTGRDTQYF. DNA of the CDR3: TGTGCCAGCAGCTTAGATACAGGGAGGGATACGCAGTATTTT.

This clonotype was picked up a small number of times. V is TRBV5-5 and J is TRBJ2-3; D tentatively fits TRBD1 or TRBD2 (5 bases each). With 5 bases removed from V and 1 base from J, the gap between germline ends came to 11 bases. CDR3 length equals 14 residues. Germline V lookup: CDR1 SGHKS, CDR2 YYEKEE (reference sequence). CDR3 DNA: TGTGCCAGCAGAGGGATGGGGGGCACAGATACGCAGTATTTT. It yields the protein CASRGMGGTDTQYF.